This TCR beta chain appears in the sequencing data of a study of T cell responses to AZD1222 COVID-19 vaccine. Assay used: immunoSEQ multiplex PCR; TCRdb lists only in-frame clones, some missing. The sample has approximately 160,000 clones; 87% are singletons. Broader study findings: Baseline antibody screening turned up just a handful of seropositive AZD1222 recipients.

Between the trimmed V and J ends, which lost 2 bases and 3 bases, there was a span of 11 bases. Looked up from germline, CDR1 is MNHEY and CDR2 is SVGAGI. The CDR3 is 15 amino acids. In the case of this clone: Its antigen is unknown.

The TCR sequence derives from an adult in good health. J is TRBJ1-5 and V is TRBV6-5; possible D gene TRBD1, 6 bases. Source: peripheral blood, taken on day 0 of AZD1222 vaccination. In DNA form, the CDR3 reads TGTGCCAGCAGTTACGGGGGGGCCTTCAATCAGCCCCAGCATTTT. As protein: CASSYGGAFNQPQHF.